These T cell receptor beta chains were read from a single sample in a study of T-cell reconstitution after alpha-beta-depleted transplantation in children. TCRdb reprocessed the PCR reads via MiXCR and lists one record per CDR3 protein. Of some 600,000 distinct CDR3 sequences in the sample, 10% to 15% were seen once. Sequencing used PBMCs, mostly from graft donor cells, obtained 360 days after TCRalphabeta/CD19-depleted stem cell transplant. These receptors came from a male patient under 18 who had a stem cell transplant for acute myeloid leukemia, so the T cells may come from the graft donor. The CDR3 runs from the conserved cysteine through the conserved F or W. A D gene is named only where the DNA matches it firmly. A row's size may be missing; if present it is once, few, many or a size class.

v_call	d_call	j_call	clone_size	cdr3_nt	cdr3_aa
TRBV6-5	TRBD2	TRBJ2-7	many	TGTGCCAGCAGTTGGGGACTAGCGGGAGATACTTACTTC	CASSWGLAGDTYF
TRBV9	TRBD1	TRBJ2-2	few	TGTGCCAGCAGTTACTCAGGGGGCCCTCGGTCAGGGGAGCTGTTTTTT	CASSYSGGPRSGELFF
TRBV4-3	TRBD1	TRBJ2-2	few	TGCGCCAGCAGCCAACGGACAGGAGTGAACACCGGGGAGCTGTTTTTT	CASSQRTGVNTGELFF
TRBV10-3	TRBD1	TRBJ2-2	many	TGTGCCATCAGTCGGACAGGGCCTCCGAACACCGGGGAGCTGTTTTTT	CAISRTGPPNTGELFF
TRBV5-1	TRBD1	TRBJ2-7	NA	TGCGCCAGCCAACGGACAGGGCTCACCTACGAGCAGTACTTC	CASQRTGLTYEQYF
TRBV11-2	NA	TRBJ2-3	many	TGTGCCAGCAGCTTAGCCCCCGAGACAGATACGCAGTATTTT	CASSLAPETDTQYF
TRBV28	NA	TRBJ2-3	few	TGTGCCAGCAGTTTACTTGGGACACGGGTTCGAGCTACGCAGTATTTT	CASSLLGTRVRATQYF
TRBV29-1	NA	TRBJ2-2	few	TGCAGCGTTGTTTGGGTCCGTGACACCGGGGAGCTGTTTTTT	CSVVWVRDTGELFF
TRBV15	TRBD1	TRBJ2-5	NA	TGTGCCACCAGCACCGAGACAGGGTGGGAAGAGACCCAGTACTTC	CATSTETGWEETQYF
TRBV12-3/TRBV12-4	TRBD1	TRBJ2-7	many	TGTGCCAGCACCCCGACAGGGTCGCCCTACGAGCAGTACTTC	CASTPTGSPYEQYF
TRBV7-2	NA	TRBJ2-3	many	TGTGCCAGCAGCTTATTCGGGACGACTAGCACAGATACGCAGTATTTT	CASSLFGTTSTDTQYF
TRBV19	NA	TRBJ1-1	NA	TGTGCCAGTAGTATTCCGGGTGGCGTGAGCACTGAAGCTTTCTTT	CASSIPGGVSTEAFF
TRBV15	NA	TRBJ2-2	few	TGTGCCACCAGCGTAGAGAGGGGACTGGTGGCGGAGGAGCTGTTTTTT	CATSVERGLVAEELFF
TRBV29-1	NA	TRBJ2-1	NA	TGCAGCGTCGAGTTTTTGGGGCGGGGTCTTCGTAATGAGCAGTTCTTC	CSVEFLGRGLRNEQFF
TRBV4-3	TRBD1	TRBJ1-5	few	TGCGCCAGCAGCCAAGATCCCCTGGACAGGGGACACCAGCCCCAGCATTTT	CASSQDPLDRGHQPQHF
TRBV24-1	NA	TRBJ2-7	few	TGTGCCACCAGTGACGTGGACAAGAGCGGGCAGTACTTC	CATSDVDKSGQYF
TRBV6-5	TRBD2	TRBJ2-5	few	TGTGCCAGCAGTTCGCTAGTTACGGGAGGAGAAGAGACCCAGTACTTC	CASSSLVTGGEETQYF
TRBV29-1	NA	TRBJ2-7	NA	TGCAGCGCTCAGGGGTACGAGCAGTACTTC	CSAQGYEQYF
TRBV6-5	NA	TRBJ2-7	NA	TGTGCCAGCAAAGCCGCCTACGAGCAGTACTTC	CASKAAYEQYF
TRBV11-2	NA	TRBJ2-7	NA	TGTGCCAGCAGCTTAGATTTTACCAGAGAGCAGTACTTC	CASSLDFTREQYF
TRBV5-1	TRBD2	TRBJ2-7	few	TGCGCCAGCAACCGCCTAGCGGGAGGGAACTACGAGCAGTACTTC	CASNRLAGGNYEQYF
TRBV6-1	NA	TRBJ1-2	few	TGTGCCAGCAGTGAAGACGTCAGAACTAACTATGGCTACACCTTC	CASSEDVRTNYGYTF
TRBV2	TRBD1	TRBJ2-2	NA	TGTGCCAGCAGTGGAGACAGGGGGAGGAAAACCGGGGAGCTGTTTTTT	CASSGDRGRKTGELFF
TRBV20-1	TRBD1	TRBJ1-3	few	TGCAGTGCCTCGGGCAGGGGGCACAGGGGAAACACCATATATTTT	CSASGRGHRGNTIYF
TRBV12-3/TRBV12-4	NA	TRBJ1-2	many	TGTGCCAGCAGTATGCTAAACAGGGATGGCTACACCTTC	CASSMLNRDGYTF
TRBV20-1	NA	TRBJ2-7	NA	TGCAGTGCTGTGAGGGACAACTCCTACGAGCAGTACTTC	CSAVRDNSYEQYF
TRBV7-9	NA	TRBJ1-6	few	TGTGCCAGCAGCTTAGGGCTTGGGTTTGTGAGTTCACCCCTCCACTTT	CASSLGLGFVSSPLHF
TRBV28	NA	TRBJ2-7	NA	TGTGCCAGCAGGGCCGGGACTCGAGAGCAGTACTTC	CASRAGTREQYF
TRBV20-1	TRBD2	TRBJ2-1	NA	TGCAGTGCTAGAGTGACTAGCGGGAGGGACAATGAGCAGTTCTTC	CSARVTSGRDNEQFF
TRBV29-1	NA	TRBJ2-4	NA	TGCAGCGTTGAAGACAGGGTATACATTCAGTACTTC	CSVEDRVYIQYF
TRBV29-1	NA	TRBJ1-1	NA	TGCAGCGGACAGTGGGACACCTTGAACACTGAAGCTTTCTTT	CSGQWDTLNTEAFF
TRBV12-3/TRBV12-4	TRBD2	TRBJ2-1	NA	TGTGCCAGCAGTCTATACCGGGGACTAGGGGTCAATGAGCAGTTCTTC	CASSLYRGLGVNEQFF
TRBV28	TRBD1	TRBJ2-7	few	TGTGCCAGCAGTCTATACCTGGGGACAGGGGTATTCTACGAGCAGTACTTC	CASSLYLGTGVFYEQYF
TRBV11-2	TRBD1	TRBJ2-1	NA	TGTGCCAGCACCGGACCGGGACAGGGGGCCAATGAGCAGTTCTTC	CASTGPGQGANEQFF
TRBV20-1	NA	TRBJ2-3	NA	TGCAGTGCTAGCCGCACAGATACGCAGTATTTT	CSASRTDTQYF
TRBV7-6	TRBD2	TRBJ2-6	NA	TGTGCCAGCAGCTTAGTGGGGGGGGGAGGAATGAGTGGGGCCAACGTCCTGACTTTC	CASSLVGGGGMSGANVLTF
TRBV20-1	NA	TRBJ2-7	many	TGCAGTGCTAGAGGAGACCCCCGGTCCGTAAGCTCCTACGAGCAGTACTTC	CSARGDPRSVSSYEQYF
TRBV29-1	NA	TRBJ2-1	many	TGCAGCGTTAGAGGGACTTCCTACAATGAGCAGTTCTTC	CSVRGTSYNEQFF
TRBV19	NA	TRBJ2-7	NA	TGTGCCAGTAAGGGGGAGGGTGGCGACGAGCAGTACTTC	CASKGEGGDEQYF
TRBV28	NA	TRBJ2-7	few	TGTGCCAGCAGTTTAGTGGGGTTTCCCTACGAGCAGTACTTC	CASSLVGFPYEQYF
TRBV12-3/TRBV12-4	NA	TRBJ2-5	NA	TGTGCCAGCAGTCCCCCCCCGGCGCGGGAGACCCAGTACTTC	CASSPPPARETQYF
TRBV7-9	NA	TRBJ2-3	many	TGTGCCAGCAGCCTAAGAAGGGTAACAGATACGCAGTATTTT	CASSLRRVTDTQYF
TRBV6-6	NA	TRBJ2-2	many	TGTGCCACCTATAGCGTTAACACCGGGGAGCTGTTTTTT	CATYSVNTGELFF
TRBV6-5	NA	TRBJ2-7	few	TGTGCCAGCAGTTACTCGGGCGAGGGAGGCGAGCAGTACTTC	CASSYSGEGGEQYF
TRBV20-1	NA	TRBJ2-7	few	TGCAGTGCTCGGGACTCCCCGCTCCCCTACGAGCAGTACTTC	CSARDSPLPYEQYF
TRBV29-1	NA	TRBJ2-1	many	TGCAGCGGAAAAGTTTCCCCCGGAAGCTCCTACAATGAGCAGTTCTTC	CSGKVSPGSSYNEQFF
TRBV7-2	TRBD2	TRBJ2-7	few	TGTGCCAGCAGCTCGTCTTCTCTGAACGGGACTAGCGGGAGAATCGCCTACGAGCAGTACTTC	CASSSSSLNGTSGRIAYEQYF
TRBV6-1	TRBD1	TRBJ1-2	few	TGTGCCAGCAGCCTCGGGACAGGTGCCTACTATGGCTACACCTTC	CASSLGTGAYYGYTF
TRBV28	TRBD1	TRBJ2-1	many	TGTGCCAGCAGTTTGAGGGGCAGGGGGCTTCAGAATGAGCAGTTCTTC	CASSLRGRGLQNEQFF
TRBV13	TRBD2	TRBJ2-2	NA	TGTGCCAGCATTATATCGGGGGGTCTTTCCTCCGGGGAGCTGTTTTTT	CASIISGGLSSGELFF
TRBV4-3	TRBD1	TRBJ2-7	NA	TGCGCCAGCAGCCAAGACCGGCCCTCGGCAGGGGGCACCTACGAGCAGTACTTC	CASSQDRPSAGGTYEQYF
TRBV29-1	NA	TRBJ1-1	NA	TGCAGCGCCGGGCAGAATACTGGCACTGAAGCTTTCTTT	CSAGQNTGTEAFF
TRBV7-8	TRBD1	TRBJ2-7	NA	TGTGCCAGCAGCCGGACAGGGGACTACGAGCAGTACTTC	CASSRTGDYEQYF